This T cell receptor beta chain is from a study of CD8 T cells in Susac syndrome. The CDR3 spans 14 residues. Deletions cut 5 bases from V and 3 bases from J, with 14 bases between. With random hexamers, reverse transcription was performed on about 0.5 to 1 ug of RNA. One entry per CDR3 protein, called by TCRdb with MiXCR from the immunoSEQ multiplex PCR reads. The sample includes around 270,000 distinct CDR3 sequences, roughly 85% of them seen just once. CD8+ and CD4+ T cells taken from blood had their TCR beta sequenced. Stable or active relapsing-remitting multiple sclerosis, untreated and meeting revised McDonald criteria, defined the controls.

Sequences were obtained from CD8+ T cells from PBMCs. The receptor was isolated from a human donor with multiple sclerosis. The rearrangement joins TRBV12-3 or TRBV12-4 to TRBJ2-7, with D uncertain. The CDR3 reads CASSPRYPLYEQYF. Written as DNA, the CDR3 is TGTGCCAGCAGTCCGAGGTATCCTCTCTACGAGCAGTACTTC.